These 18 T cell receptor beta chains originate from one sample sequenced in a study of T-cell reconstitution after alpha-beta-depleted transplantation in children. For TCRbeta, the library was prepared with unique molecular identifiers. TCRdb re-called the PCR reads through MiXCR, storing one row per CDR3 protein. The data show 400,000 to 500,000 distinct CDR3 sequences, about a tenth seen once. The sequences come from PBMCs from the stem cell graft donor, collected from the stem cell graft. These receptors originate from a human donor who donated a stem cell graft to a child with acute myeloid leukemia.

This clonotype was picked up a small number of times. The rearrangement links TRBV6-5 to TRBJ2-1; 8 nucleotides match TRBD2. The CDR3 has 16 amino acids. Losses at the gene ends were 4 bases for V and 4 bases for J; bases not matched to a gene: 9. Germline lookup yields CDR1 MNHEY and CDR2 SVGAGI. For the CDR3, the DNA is TGTGCCAGCAGTTCATACCCGGGACTAGAATACAATGAGCAGTTCTTC. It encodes CASSSYPGLEYNEQFF.

The CDR3 protein is CSARDMWEGHKEQYF. Here the CDR3 DNA reads TGCAGTGCTAGAGATATGTGGGAGGGCCACAAGGAGCAGTACTTC. V and J are TRBV20-1 and TRBJ2-7; 7 bases match TRBD2. The CDR3 consists of 15 residues. Germline assignment: CDR1 DFQATT and CDR2 SNEGSKA (reference sequence). V trimming: 0 bases; J trimming: 7 bases; junction bases outside the gene matches: 12.

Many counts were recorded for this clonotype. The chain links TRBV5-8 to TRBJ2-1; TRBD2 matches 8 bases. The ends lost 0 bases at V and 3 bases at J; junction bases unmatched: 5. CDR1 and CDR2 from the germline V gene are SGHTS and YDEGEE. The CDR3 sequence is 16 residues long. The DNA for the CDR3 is TGTGCCAGCAGCTTGGGTAGCGGGAAGGGCTACAATGAGCAGTTCTTC. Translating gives CASSLGSGKGYNEQFF.

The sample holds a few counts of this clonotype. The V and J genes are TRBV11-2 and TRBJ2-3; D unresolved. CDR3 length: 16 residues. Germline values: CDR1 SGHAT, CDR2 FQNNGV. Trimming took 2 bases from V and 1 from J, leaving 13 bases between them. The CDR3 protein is CASSLKGRTCTDTQYF. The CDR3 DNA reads TGTGCCAGCAGCTTAAAAGGCAGGACCTGCACAGATACGCAGTATTTT. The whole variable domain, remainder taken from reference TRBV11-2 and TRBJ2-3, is EAGVAQSPRYKIIEKRQSVAFWCNPISGHATLYWYQQILGQGPKLLIQFQNNGVVDDSQLPKDRFSAERLKGVDSTLKIQPAKLEDSAVYLCASSLKGRTCTDTQYFGPGTRLTVL.

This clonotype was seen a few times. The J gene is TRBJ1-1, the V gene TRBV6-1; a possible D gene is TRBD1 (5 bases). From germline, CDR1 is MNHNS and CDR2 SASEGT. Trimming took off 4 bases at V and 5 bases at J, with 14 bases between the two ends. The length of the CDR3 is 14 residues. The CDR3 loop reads CASSAGRVLTEAFF. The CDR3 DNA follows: TGTGCCAGCAGTGCCGGCAGGGTGTTGACTGAAGCTTTCTTT.

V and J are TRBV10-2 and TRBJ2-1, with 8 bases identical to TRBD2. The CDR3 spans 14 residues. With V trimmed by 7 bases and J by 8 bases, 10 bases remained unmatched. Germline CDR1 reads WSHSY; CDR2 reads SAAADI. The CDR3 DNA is TGCGCCAGCATAGCGGGGCGGGCCACGGATGAGCAGTTCTTC. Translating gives CASIAGRATDEQFF.

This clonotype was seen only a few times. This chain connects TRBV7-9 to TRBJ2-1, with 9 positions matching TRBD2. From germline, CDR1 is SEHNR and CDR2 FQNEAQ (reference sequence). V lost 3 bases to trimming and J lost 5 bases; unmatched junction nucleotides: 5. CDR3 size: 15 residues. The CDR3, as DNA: TGTGCCAGCAGCTTTCAGCGGGGGGTTGACAATGAGCAGTTCTTC. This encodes CASSFQRGVDNEQFF. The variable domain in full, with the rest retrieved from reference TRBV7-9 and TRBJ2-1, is DTGVSQNPRHKITKRGQNVTFRCDPISEHNRLYWYRQTLGQGPEFLTYFQNEAQLEKSRLLSDRFSAERPKGSFSTLEIQRTEQGDSAMYLCASSFQRGVDNEQFFGPGTRLTVL.

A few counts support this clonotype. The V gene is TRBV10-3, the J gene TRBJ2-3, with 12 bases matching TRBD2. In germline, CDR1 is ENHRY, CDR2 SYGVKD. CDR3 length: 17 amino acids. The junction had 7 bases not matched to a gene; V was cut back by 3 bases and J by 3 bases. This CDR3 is CAISDTSGGWRTDTQYF. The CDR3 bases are TGTGCCATCAGTGACACTAGCGGGGGGTGGCGGACAGATACGCAGTATTTT.

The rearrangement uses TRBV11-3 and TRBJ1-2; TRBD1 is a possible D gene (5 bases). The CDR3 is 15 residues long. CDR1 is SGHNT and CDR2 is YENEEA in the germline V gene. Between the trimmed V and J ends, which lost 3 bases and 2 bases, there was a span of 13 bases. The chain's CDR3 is CASSFQGVKNYGYTF. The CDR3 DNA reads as TGTGCCAGCAGCTTTCAGGGAGTTAAAAACTATGGCTACACCTTC.

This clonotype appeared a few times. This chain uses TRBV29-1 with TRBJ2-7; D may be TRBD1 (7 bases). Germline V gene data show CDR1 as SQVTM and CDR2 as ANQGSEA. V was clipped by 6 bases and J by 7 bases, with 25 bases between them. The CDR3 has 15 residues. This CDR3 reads CSVVEGQTSGEEQYF. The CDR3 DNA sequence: TGCAGCGTCGTAGAGGGACAGACCTCGGGGGAAGAGCAGTACTTC.

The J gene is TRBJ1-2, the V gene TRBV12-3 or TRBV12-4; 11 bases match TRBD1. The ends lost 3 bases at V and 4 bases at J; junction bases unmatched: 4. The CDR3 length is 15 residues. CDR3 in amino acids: CASSLDRGQGYGYTF. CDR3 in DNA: TGTGCCAGCAGTTTGGACAGGGGGCAAGGCTATGGCTACACCTTC.

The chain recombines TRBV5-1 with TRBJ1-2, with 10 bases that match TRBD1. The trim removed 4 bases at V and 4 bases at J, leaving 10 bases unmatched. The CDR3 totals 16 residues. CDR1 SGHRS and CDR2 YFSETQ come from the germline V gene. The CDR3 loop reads CASSPTGTGDFYGYTF. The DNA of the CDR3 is TGCGCCAGCAGCCCCACCGGGACAGGGGACTTCTATGGCTACACCTTC. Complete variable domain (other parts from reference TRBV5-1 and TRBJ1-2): KAGVTQTPRYLIKTRGQQVTLSCSPISGHRSVSWYQQTPGQGLQFLFEYFSETQRNKGNFPGRFSGRQFSNSRSEMNVSTLELGDSALYLCASSPTGTGDFYGYTFGSGTRLTVV.

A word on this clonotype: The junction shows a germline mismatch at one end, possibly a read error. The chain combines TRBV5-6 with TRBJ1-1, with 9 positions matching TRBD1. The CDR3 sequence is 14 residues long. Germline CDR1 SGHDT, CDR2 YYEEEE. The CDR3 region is CAISGQGSLTEAFF. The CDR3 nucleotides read TGTGCCATCAGCGGACAGGGGTCCCTCACTGAAGCTTTCTTT. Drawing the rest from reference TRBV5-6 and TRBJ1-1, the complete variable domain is DAGVTQSPTHLIKTRGQQVTLRCSPKSGHDTVSWYQQALGQGPQFIFQYYEEEERQRGNFPDRFSGHQFPNYSSELNVNALLLGDSALYLCAISGQGSLTEAFFGQGTRLTVV.

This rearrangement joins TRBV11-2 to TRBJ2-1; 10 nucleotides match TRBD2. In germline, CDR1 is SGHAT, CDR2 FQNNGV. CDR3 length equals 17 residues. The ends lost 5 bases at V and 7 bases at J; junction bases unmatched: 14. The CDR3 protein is CASSPRLQRGGLNEQFF. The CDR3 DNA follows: TGTGCCAGCAGCCCCCGTCTCCAGCGGGGGGGCCTTAATGAGCAGTTCTTC.

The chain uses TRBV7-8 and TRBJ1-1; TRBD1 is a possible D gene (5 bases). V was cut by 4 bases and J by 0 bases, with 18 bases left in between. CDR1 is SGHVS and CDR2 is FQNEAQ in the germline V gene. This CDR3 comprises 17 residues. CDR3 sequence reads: CASSWGSGQGLNTEAFF. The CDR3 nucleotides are TGTGCCAGCAGCTGGGGGAGTGGGCAGGGCCTGAACACTGAAGCTTTCTTT.

The CDR3 region has the DNA TGTGCCACCAGCAAAGGGACTAGCGGATTCACAGATACGCAGTATTTT. Translating it yields CATSKGTSGFTDTQYF. V gene TRBV15 combines with J gene TRBJ2-3; 11 bases agree with TRBD2. This CDR3 has 16 residues. V was pared by 4 bases and J by 2 bases, with 5 bases of the junction left unmatched. Germline V gene data show CDR1 as LNHNV and CDR2 as YYDKDF (reference sequence). Complete variable domain (other parts from reference TRBV15 and TRBJ2-3): DAMVIQNPRYQVTQFGKPVTLSCSQTLNHNVMYWYQQKSSQAPKLLFHYYDKDFNNEADTPDNFQSRRPNTSFCFLDIRSPGLGDTAMYLCATSKGTSGFTDTQYFGPGTRLTVL.

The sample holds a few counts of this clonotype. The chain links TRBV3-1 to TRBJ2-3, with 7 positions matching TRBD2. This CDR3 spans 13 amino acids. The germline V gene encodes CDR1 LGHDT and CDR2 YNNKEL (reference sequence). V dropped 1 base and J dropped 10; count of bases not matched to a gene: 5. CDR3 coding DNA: TGTGCCAGCAGCCAAGGCGGCGGGGGTCCGCAGTATTTT. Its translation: CASSQGGGGPQYF.

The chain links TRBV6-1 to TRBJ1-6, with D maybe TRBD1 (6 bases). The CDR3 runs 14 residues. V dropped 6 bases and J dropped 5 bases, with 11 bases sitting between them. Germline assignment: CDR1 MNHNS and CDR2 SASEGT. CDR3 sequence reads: CASRRQAHNSPLHF. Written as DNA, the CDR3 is TGTGCCAGCAGAAGACAGGCCCATAATTCACCCCTCCACTTT.